This T cell receptor beta chain appears in the sequencing data of a study of T cell responses to AZD1222 COVID-19 vaccine. The method was immunoSEQ multiplex PCR; TCRdb's version includes in-frame clones alone and lacks a portion of them. The data contain about 200,000 clones, approximately 92% of them singletons. Trimming shortened V by 5 bases and J by 6 bases, and 19 bases separated the two germline ends. CDR3 length: 16 amino acids. CDR1 and CDR2 (germline): KGHSH, LQKENI. In this sample, this clone turned up once. The chain couples TRBV18 to TRBJ2-2; possible D gene TRBD2, 6 bases. Here the sequenced sample was peripheral blood, taken on day 0 of AZD1222 vaccination. This TCR derives from an adult in good health. CDR3 residues: CASSGSGTSLSGELFF. The CDR3 DNA reads TGTGCCAGCTCAGGCTCCGGGACTTCCCTATCCGGGGAGCTGTTTTTT.